This TCR beta chain was recovered during a study of blood T cell repertoires in COVID-19. Study context: Spain, Italy and the United States supplied samples that represented acute and convalescent COVID-19.

Per the germline V gene, CDR1 is MNHEY and CDR2 is SVGAGI. There are 15 residues in the CDR3. The ends lost 6 bases at V and 10 bases at J; junction bases unmatched: 9. Authors' data handling: Researchers report that nucleated cell counts were estimated from reference gene primer amplification. Profiling relied on immunoSEQ multiplex PCR, and the TCRdb table lists in-frame clones only, not all of them. That table gives V, J and clone size, and the DNA gave D and trimming. The table has under 150,000 clones, 80% to 90% seen once. Participants were placed into cohorts based on the clinical history they reported.

The receptor was derived from a woman in her forties or fifties who had recovered from COVID-19. The sequenced material came from PBMCs or T cells enriched from blood (not recorded which). The chain has TRBV6-5 and TRBJ2-1, with 13 bases identical to TRBD2. This CDR3 is CASRTTSGGAWEQFF. DNA for the CDR3: TGTGCCAGCAGGACCACTAGCGGGGGGGCCTGGGAGCAGTTCTTC.